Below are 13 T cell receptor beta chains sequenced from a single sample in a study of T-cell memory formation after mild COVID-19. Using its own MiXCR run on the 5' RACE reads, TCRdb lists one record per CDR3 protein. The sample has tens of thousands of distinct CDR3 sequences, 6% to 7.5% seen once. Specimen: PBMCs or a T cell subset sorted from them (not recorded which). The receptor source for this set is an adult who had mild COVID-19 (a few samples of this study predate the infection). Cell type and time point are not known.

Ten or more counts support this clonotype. Here the CDR3 reads CASSSDRGVGDTEAFF. CDR3 nucleotides: TGCGCCAGCAGCTCCGACAGGGGTGTTGGGGACACTGAAGCTTTCTTT. The chain carries TRBV5-1 and TRBJ1-1; TRBD1 matches 8 bases. After removal of 3 bases from V and 3 bases from J, the junction contained 10 bases not matched to a gene. In germline, CDR1 is SGHRS, CDR2 YFSETQ. The CDR3 is 16 amino acids. Variable domain in full (rest from reference TRBV5-1 and TRBJ1-1): KAGVTQTPRYLIKTRGQQVTLSCSPISGHRSVSWYQQTPGQGLQFLFEYFSETQRNKGNFPGRFSGRQFSNSRSEMNVSTLELGDSALYLCASSSDRGVGDTEAFFGQGTRLTVV.

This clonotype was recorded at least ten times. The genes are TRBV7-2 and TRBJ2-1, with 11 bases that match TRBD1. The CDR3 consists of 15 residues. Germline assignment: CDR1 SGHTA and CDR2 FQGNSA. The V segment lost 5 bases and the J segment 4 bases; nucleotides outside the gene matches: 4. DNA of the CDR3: TGTGCCAGCAGCGCGGGACAGGGGGGATACAATGAGCAGTTCTTC. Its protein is CASSAGQGGYNEQFF.

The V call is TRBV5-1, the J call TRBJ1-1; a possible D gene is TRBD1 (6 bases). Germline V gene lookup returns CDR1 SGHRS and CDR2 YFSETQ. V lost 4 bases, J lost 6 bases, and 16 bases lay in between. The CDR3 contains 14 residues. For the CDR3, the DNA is TGCGCCAGCAGCCCGGGACCGGGGGGCGCTGAAGCTTTCTTT. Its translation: CASSPGPGGAEAFF.

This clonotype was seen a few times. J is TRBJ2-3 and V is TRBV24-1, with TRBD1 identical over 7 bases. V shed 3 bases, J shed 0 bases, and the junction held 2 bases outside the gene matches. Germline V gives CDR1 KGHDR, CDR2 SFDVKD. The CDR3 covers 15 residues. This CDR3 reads CATSDRDSSTDTQYF. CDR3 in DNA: TGTGCCACCAGTGATCGGGACAGTAGCACAGATACGCAGTATTTT.

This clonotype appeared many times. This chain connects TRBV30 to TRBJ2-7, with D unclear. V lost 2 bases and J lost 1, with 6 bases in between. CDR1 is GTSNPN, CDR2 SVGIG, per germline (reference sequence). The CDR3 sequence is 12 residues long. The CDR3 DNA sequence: TGTGCCTGGAGTCGTGGGTCCTACGAGCAGTACTTC. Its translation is CAWSRGSYEQYF.

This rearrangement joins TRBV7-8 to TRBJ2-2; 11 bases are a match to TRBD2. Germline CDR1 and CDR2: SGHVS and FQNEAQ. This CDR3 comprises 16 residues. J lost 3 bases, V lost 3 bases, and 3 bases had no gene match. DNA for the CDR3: TGTGCCAGCAGCTTTAATAGCGGGAGGGACACCGGGGAGCTGTTTTTT. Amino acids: CASSFNSGRDTGELFF.

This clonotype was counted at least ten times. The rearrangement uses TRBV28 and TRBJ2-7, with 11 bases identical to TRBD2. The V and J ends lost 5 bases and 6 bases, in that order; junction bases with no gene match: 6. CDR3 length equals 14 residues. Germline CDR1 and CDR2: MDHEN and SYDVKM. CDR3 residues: CASSLIAGGREQYF. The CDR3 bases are TGTGCCAGCAGTCTGATAGCGGGGGGGCGCGAGCAGTACTTC.

CDR3 nucleotides: TGCAGTGCTAGTGACTCGGACAGGGGCACCGGGGAGCTGTTTTTT. It yields the protein CSASDSDRGTGELFF. J is TRBJ2-2 and V is TRBV20-1; 9 bases align to TRBD1. CDR1 is DFQATT and CDR2 is SNEGSKA in the germline V gene (reference sequence). V shed 3 bases and J 4 bases; nucleotides not matched to a gene: 6. This CDR3 region has 15 residues.

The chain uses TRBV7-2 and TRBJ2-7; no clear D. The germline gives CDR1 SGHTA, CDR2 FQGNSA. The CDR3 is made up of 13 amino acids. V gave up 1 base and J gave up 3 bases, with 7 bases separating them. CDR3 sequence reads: CASSLDPLYEQYF. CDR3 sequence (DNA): TGTGCCAGCAGCTTAGATCCCCTCTACGAGCAGTACTTC.

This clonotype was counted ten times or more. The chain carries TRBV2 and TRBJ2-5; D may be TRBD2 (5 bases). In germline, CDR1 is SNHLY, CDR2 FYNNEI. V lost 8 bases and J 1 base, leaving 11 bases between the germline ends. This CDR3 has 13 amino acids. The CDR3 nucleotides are TGTGCCAGCGGGAAGGAGGTCCAAGAGACCCAGTACTTC. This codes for CASGKEVQETQYF.

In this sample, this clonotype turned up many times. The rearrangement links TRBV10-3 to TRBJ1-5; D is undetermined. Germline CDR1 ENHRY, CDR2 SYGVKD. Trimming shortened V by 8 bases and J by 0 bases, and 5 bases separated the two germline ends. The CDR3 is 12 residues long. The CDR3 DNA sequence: TGTGCCATCCGGGGTAGCAATCAGCCCCAGCATTTT. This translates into CAIRGSNQPQHF.

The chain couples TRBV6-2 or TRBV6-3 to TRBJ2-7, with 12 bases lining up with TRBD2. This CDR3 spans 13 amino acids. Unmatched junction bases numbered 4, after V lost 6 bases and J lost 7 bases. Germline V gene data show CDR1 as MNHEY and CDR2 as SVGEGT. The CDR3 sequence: CASSQTSGREQYF. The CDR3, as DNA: TGTGCCAGCAGCCAGACTAGCGGGAGAGAGCAGTACTTC.

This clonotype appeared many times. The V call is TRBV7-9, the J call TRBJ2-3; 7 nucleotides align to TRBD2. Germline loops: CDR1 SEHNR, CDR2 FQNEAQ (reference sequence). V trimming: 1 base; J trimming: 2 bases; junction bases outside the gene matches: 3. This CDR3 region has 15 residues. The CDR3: CASSLDSGYTDTQYF. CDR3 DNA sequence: TGTGCCAGCAGCTTAGATAGCGGGTACACAGATACGCAGTATTTT.